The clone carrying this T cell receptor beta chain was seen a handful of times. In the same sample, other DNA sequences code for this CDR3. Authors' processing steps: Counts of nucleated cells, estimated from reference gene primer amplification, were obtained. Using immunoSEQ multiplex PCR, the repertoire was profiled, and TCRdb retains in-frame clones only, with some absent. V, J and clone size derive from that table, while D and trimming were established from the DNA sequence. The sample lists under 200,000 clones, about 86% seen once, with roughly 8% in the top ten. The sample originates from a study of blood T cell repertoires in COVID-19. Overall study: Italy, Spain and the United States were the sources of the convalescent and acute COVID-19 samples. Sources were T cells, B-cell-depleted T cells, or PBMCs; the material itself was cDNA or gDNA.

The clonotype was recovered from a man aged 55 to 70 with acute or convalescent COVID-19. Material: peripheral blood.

Here the CDR3 DNA reads TGTGCCAGCAGTGGAAACAGGGGGGATGAAAAACTGTTTTTT. It codes for CASSGNRGDEKLFF. This chain uses TRBV2 with TRBJ1-4, with 8 bases aligning to TRBD1. Trimming removed 4 bases from V and 6 bases from J; junction bases left unmatched: 4. CDR1 and CDR2 from the germline V gene are SNHLY and FYNNEI. The CDR3 is made up of 14 amino acids.